This T cell receptor (beta chain) comes out of a study of CD8 T cells in Susac syndrome. Random hexamers were used to reverse transcribe an amount of about 0.5 to 1 ug RNA. Each CDR3 protein gets one entry after TCRdb re-called the immunoSEQ multiplex PCR reads with MiXCR. The sample carries more than 70,000 distinct CDR3 sequences, roughly 94% recorded once. Sequenced input: CD8+ T cells from PBMCs. This receptor was taken from a human donor with Susac syndrome.

Here the CDR3 DNA reads TGTGCCAGCAGGGAGACTAGCGGGGGGGCGAATGAGCAGTTCTTC. As protein: CASRETSGGANEQFF. V usage is TRBV2 and J usage is TRBJ2-1; TRBD2 matches 14 bases. Germline CDR1 reads SNHLY; CDR2 reads FYNNEI. The junction had 5 bases not matched to a gene; V was cut back by 6 bases and J by 7 bases. The length of the CDR3 is 15 residues.